This T cell receptor (beta chain) originates from a study of Graves' ophthalmopathy and Graves' hyperthyroidism. Overall study results and limits: Detected in blood as well were most expanded thyroid clonotypes with frequency above 0.001.

The CDR3 sequence is 14 residues long. After removal of 11 bases from V and 0 bases from J, the junction contained 10 bases not matched to a gene. The germline V gene encodes CDR1 MGHDK and CDR2 SYGVNS. Transcripts of RNA were the source for amplifying TCR beta CDR3 regions. An opening RT-PCR round employed HTBI primers and preceded a second-round multiplex PCR. Each CDR3 protein gets one entry after TCRdb re-called the multiplex PCR reads with MiXCR. The data contain some 380,000 distinct CDR3 sequences, 15% of them seen just once; the ten biggest clones take up about 7%. This clonotype has a count of ten or more. The antigen is undetermined.

Sample: peripheral blood. The receptor was derived from a young woman with stable Graves' hyperthyroidism. J is TRBJ2-7 and V is TRBV25-1; 7 bases align to TRBD1. CDR3 amino acids: CAGDSHVISYEQYF. The CDR3 coding sequence is TGTGCCGGGGACAGCCACGTCATCTCCTACGAGCAGTACTTC.